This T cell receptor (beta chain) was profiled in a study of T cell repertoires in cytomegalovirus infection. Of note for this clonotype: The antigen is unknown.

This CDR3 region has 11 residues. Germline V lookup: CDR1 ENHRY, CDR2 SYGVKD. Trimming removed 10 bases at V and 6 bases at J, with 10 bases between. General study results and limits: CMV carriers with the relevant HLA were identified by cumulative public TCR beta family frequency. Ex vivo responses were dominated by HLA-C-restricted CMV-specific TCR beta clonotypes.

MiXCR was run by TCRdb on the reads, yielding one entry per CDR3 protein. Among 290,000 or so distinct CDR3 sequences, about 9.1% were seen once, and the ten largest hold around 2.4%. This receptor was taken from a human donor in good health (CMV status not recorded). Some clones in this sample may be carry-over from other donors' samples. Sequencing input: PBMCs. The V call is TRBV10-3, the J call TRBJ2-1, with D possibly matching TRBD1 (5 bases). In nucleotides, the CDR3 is TGTGCCACGGACAATCTCAATGAGCAGTTCTTC. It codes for CATDNLNEQFF.